What follows are 20 T cell receptor delta chains derived from one specimen sequenced in a study of gamma-delta chains in newborns, infants, children. TCRdb reanalysed the reads via CATT. Of approximately 4,000 delta-chain clones listed, 1.5% to 2% are singletons. Sample: blood. The receptor set was obtained from a child who was a newborn, infant or young child, either healthy, febrile or measles-vaccinated (not recorded which).

In this sample, this clone turned up a few times. A far larger clone is one base from this, pointing to a likely read error. This chain joins TRDV2 and TRDJ1; 13 bases map to TRDD3. The CDR3 has 15 amino acids. Germline V CDR1 and CDR2: GEAIGNYY, EKD. CDR3 sequence: CACDYWGIRADKPIF. The DNA of the CDR3 is TGTGCCTGTGACTACTGGGGGATACGCGCCGATAAACCCATCTTT.

In its sample, this clone was seen a few times. The chain carries TRDV2 and TRDJ3; 13 bases agree with TRDD3. The CDR3 covers 19 residues. V lost 3 bases, J lost 0 bases, and 4 bases stayed unmatched. The germline CDR1 and CDR2 sequences are GEAIGNYY and EKD. This chain's CDR3 is CACDLLGDTGSWDTRQMFF. CDR3 DNA sequence: TGTGCCTGTGACTTACTGGGGGATACGGGCTCCTGGGACACCCGACAGATGTTTTTC.

The CDR3 DNA reads TGTGCCTGTGACATGGTCTGGGGGAGCTCCTGGGACACCCGACAGATGTTTTTC. Amino acids: CACDMVWGSSWDTRQMFF. The chain couples TRDV2 to TRDJ3, with TRDD3 matching 8 bases. Germline V gene data show CDR1 as GEAIGNYY and CDR2 as EKD. V was pared by 2 bases and J by 0 bases, with 5 bases of the junction left unmatched. This CDR3 has 18 residues.

V gene TRDV2 combines with J gene TRDJ3; the D gene is possibly TRDD3 (6 bases). The V gene's germline CDR1 is GEAIGNYY and CDR2 EKD. The CDR3 is 19 amino acids. V dropped 0 bases and J dropped 0 bases, with 14 bases sitting between them. CDR3 sequence: CACDTVGAFSSWDTRQMFF. CDR3 sequence (DNA): TGTGCCTGTGACACCGTGGGGGCGTTCAGCTCCTGGGACACCCGACAGATGTTTTTC.

This clone is labeled as medium-sized. The V call is TRDV3, the J call TRDJ1, with 8 bases that match TRDD2. The J segment lost 3 bases and the V segment lost 4 bases, leaving 22 bases of the junction unmatched. Germline V gives CDR1 TVYSNPD, CDR2 GDNSRS (reference sequence). This CDR3 is 18 amino acids long. CDR3 amino acids: CASTPGLPISSYSDKLIF. CDR3 in DNA: TGTGCCTCCACCCCCGGCCTTCCTATTTCTTCGTACTCCGATAAACTCATCTTT.

This clone showed up just a few times. A read error is the likely source, as a far larger clone sits one nucleotide away. CDR3 in DNA: TGTGCCTGTGACAAATTGGGGAATACACCTTTGACAGCACAACTCTTCTTT. The encoded protein is CACDKLGNTPLTAQLFF. The V gene is TRDV2, the J gene TRDJ2; a possible D gene is TRDD3 (5 bases). CDR1 is GEAIGNYY and CDR2 is EKD in the germline V gene. The CDR3 has 17 residues. V was trimmed by 2 bases and J by 0 bases, leaving 15 bases between them.

This clone was recorded a few times. A much more abundant neighbour one base away suggests this may be a read error. This specimen includes other DNA sequences encoding the same CDR3. The CDR3 coding sequence is TGTGCCTGTGACCCTTGGGGGATTAGTAGGAGCTCCTGGGACACCCGGCAGATGTTTTTC. This codes for CACDPWGISRSSWDTRQMFF. The genes are TRDV2 and TRDJ3; 8 bases align to TRDD3. CDR1 is GEAIGNYY, CDR2 EKD, per germline. The CDR3 length is 20 residues.

The chain links TRDV2 to TRDJ1; 8 bases match TRDD3. V trimming: 0 bases; J trimming: 0 bases; junction bases outside the gene matches: 8. Germline loops: CDR1 GEAIGNYY, CDR2 EKD. This CDR3 contains 17 residues. The CDR3 here is CACDTVGDPLYTDKLIF. CDR3 in DNA: TGTGCCTGTGACACCGTGGGGGATCCCTTGTACACCGATAAACTCATCTTT.

This clone has a handful of counts. The gene calls are TRDV2 and TRDJ2; 12 bases are a match to TRDD3. CDR1 and CDR2 from the germline V gene are GEAIGNYY and EKD. The CDR3 is 18 residues long. V shed 3 bases and J 3 bases; nucleotides not matched to a gene: 10. The CDR3 sequence: CACDPLLGDTGLTAQLFF. The CDR3 DNA sequence: TGTGCCTGTGACCCTCTACTGGGGGATACAGGTCTGACAGCACAACTCTTCTTT.

This clone is classed as large. The sample has other DNA sequences that encode this CDR3 too. The V and J genes are TRDV2 and TRDJ3, with 9 nucleotides matching TRDD3. This CDR3 is built from 19 residues. With 3 bases clipped from V and 0 bases from J, the junction kept 8 bases outside the gene matches. Germline lookup yields CDR1 GEAIGNYY and CDR2 EKD. The CDR3 here is CACDRLGDPSSWDTRQMFF. As DNA, the CDR3 is TGTGCCTGTGACCGCCTGGGGGATCCCAGCTCCTGGGACACCCGACAGATGTTTTTC.

This clone was observed a few times. A much larger clonotype is one base distant, so this may be a read error. The V call is TRDV2, the J call TRDJ1; unclear D gene. V gave up 3 bases and J gave up 0 bases, with 10 bases separating them. CDR3 length: 14 amino acids. Germline CDR1 GEAIGNYY, CDR2 EKD. The CDR3 loop reads CACDGVYYTDKLIF. The CDR3 region has the DNA TGTGCCTGTGACGGGGTATACTACACCGATAAACTCATCTTT.

V usage is TRDV1 and J usage is TRDJ1, with 8 bases lining up with TRDD3. The CDR3 runs to 18 residues. Germline assignment: CDR1 TSWWSYY and CDR2 QGS. V shed 0 bases, J shed 0 bases, and the junction held 9 bases outside the gene matches. The CDR3 here is CALGELHYSGGNTDKLIF. CDR3 coding DNA: TGTGCTCTTGGGGAACTGCACTACTCTGGGGGAAACACCGATAAACTCATCTTT.

This clone has only a few counts. The gene calls are TRDV2 and TRDJ3; 11 nucleotides line up with TRDD3. Germline V gene sequence: CDR1 GEAIGNYY, CDR2 EKD. The trim removed 3 bases at V and 0 bases at J, leaving 6 bases unmatched. The CDR3 runs 19 residues. This chain's CDR3 is CACDSLLGDSSWDTRQMFF. CDR3 DNA sequence: TGTGCCTGTGACTCGCTACTGGGGGATAGCTCCTGGGACACCCGACAGATGTTTTTC.

As regards this clone: Just one base apart from a much larger clone, this may be a read error. This chain uses TRDV2 with TRDJ3; possible D gene TRDD3, 5 bases. The CDR3 has 16 residues. Germline assignment: CDR1 GEAIGNYY and CDR2 EKD. CDR3 coding DNA: TGTGCCTGTGACTCAATGAGCTCCTGGGACACCCGACAGACGTTTTTC. Encoded protein: CACDSMSSWDTRQTFF.

Comments on this clone: A far more abundant clone sits one base away, making this likely a read error. Other DNA variants within this sample encode the same CDR3. The genes are TRDV2 and TRDJ3, with D uncertain. Trimming shortened V by 5 bases and J by 1 base, and 14 bases separated the two germline ends. The CDR3 spans 17 residues. Germline loops: CDR1 GEAIGNYY, CDR2 EKD. The CDR3 bases are TGTGCCTGTGCCATTACCCACGGGTCCTGGGACACCCGACAGATGTTTTTC. Protein: CACAITHGSWDTRQMFF.

In regard to this clone: Given a much more abundant clone one base away, this may be a read error. This chain links TRDV2 with TRDJ1; TRDD3 aligns across 10 bases. The CDR3 loop spans 17 amino acids. CDR1 and CDR2 from the germline V gene are GEAIGNYY and EKD. CDR3 DNA: TGTGCCCGTGACACCGGGAGTGGGGGATACTACACCGATAAACTCATCTTT. This sequence encodes CARDTGSGGYYTDKLIF.

A few counts support this clone. This chain connects TRDV2 to TRDJ3; D uncertain. From germline, CDR1 is GEAIGNYY and CDR2 EKD. Trimming cost V 0 bases and J 2 bases, with 13 bases left between them. The CDR3 spans 18 residues. The CDR3 DNA sequence: TGTGCCTGTGACACCGCTGGTTTCAGCCCCTGGGACACCCGACAGATGTTTTTC. It translates to CACDTAGFSPWDTRQMFF.

The chain recombines TRDV1 with TRDJ2, with 10 bases identical to TRDD3. The V gene's germline CDR1 is TSWWSYY and CDR2 QGS. The CDR3 totals 15 residues. Trimming cost V 2 bases and J 9 bases; bases outside gene matches: 6. The CDR3 nucleotides read TGTGCTCTTGGGGAATTTGGGGGATACCGTTCACAACTCTTCTTT. Translated: CALGEFGGYRSQLFF.

By share, this clone counts as medium-sized. Other DNA variants within this sample encode the same CDR3. This rearrangement joins TRDV2 to TRDJ2, with 11 bases lining up with TRDD3. The germline CDR1 and CDR2 sequences are GEAIGNYY and EKD. Trimming cost V 1 base and J 0 bases; bases outside gene matches: 0. The CDR3 has 16 amino acids. The CDR3 DNA follows: TGTGCCTGTGACACACTGGGGGATACTTTGACAGCACAACTCTTCTTT. Residues: CACDTLGDTLTAQLFF.

This clone was seen only a few times. It may be a read error: a sequence one base away is much more abundant. The chain joins TRDV2 to TRDJ3; the match to TRDD3 covers 7 bases. Germline V lookup: CDR1 GEAIGNYY, CDR2 EKD. This CDR3 has 19 amino acids. The CDR3 nucleotides are TGTGCCTGTGACACGGGGTGGGGGACCCACTCCTGGGGCACCCGACAGATGTTTTTC. Translated: CACDTGWGTHSWGTRQMFF.